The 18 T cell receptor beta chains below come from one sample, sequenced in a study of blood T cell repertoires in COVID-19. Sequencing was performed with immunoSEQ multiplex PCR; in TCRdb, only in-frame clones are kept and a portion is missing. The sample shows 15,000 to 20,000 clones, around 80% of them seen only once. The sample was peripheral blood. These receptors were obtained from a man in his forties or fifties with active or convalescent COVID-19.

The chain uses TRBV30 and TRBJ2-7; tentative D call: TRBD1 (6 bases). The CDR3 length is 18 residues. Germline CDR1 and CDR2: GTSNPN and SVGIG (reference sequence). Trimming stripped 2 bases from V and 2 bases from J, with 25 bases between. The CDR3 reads CAWSLRPGAMNSPYEQYF. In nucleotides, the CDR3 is TGTGCCTGGAGTTTGAGGCCAGGGGCGATGAATTCTCCCTACGAGCAGTACTTC.

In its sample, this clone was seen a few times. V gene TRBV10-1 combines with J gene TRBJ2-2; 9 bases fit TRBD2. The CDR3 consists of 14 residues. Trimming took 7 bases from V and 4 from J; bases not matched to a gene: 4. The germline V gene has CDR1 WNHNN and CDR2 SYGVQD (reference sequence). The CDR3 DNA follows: TGCGCCAGCACTTTTAGCGGGGGCACCGGGGAGCTGTTTTTT. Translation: CASTFSGGTGELFF.

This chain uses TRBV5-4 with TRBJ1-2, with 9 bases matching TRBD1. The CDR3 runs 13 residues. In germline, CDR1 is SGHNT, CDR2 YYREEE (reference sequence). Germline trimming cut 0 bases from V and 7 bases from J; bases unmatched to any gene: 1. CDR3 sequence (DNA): TGTGCCAGCAGCTTGGACAGGGGGCTTGGCTACACCTTC. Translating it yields CASSLDRGLGYTF.

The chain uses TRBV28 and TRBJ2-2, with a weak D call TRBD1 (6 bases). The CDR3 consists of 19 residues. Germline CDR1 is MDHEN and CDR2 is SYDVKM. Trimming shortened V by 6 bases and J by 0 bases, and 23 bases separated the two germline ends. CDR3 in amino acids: CASSFLGQGASANTGELFF. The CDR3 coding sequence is TGTGCCAGCAGCTTTCTGGGACAAGGGGCATCCGCGAACACCGGGGAGCTGTTTTTT.

In nucleotides, the CDR3 is TGTGCCAGCAGTTCCGGTATTGAAGCTTTCTTT. As protein: CASSSGIEAFF. The V call is TRBV6-5, the J call TRBJ1-1; D not certain. The CDR3 contains 11 residues. V was cut by 4 bases and J by 7 bases, with 7 bases left in between. Germline CDR1 reads MNHEY; CDR2 reads SVGAGI.

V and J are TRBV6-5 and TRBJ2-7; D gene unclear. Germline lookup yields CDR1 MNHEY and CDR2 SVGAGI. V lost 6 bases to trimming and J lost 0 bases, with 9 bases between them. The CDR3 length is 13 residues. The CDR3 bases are TGTGCCAGCAGACAGCCCGGCTCCTACGAGCAGTACTTC. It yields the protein CASRQPGSYEQYF.

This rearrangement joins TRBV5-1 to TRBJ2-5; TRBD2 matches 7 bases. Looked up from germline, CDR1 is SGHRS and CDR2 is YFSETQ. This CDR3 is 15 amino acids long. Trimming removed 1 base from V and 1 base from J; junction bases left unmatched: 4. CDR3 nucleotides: TGCGCCAGCAGCTTGAGCGGGGATCGCCAAGAGACCCAGTACTTC. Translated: CASSLSGDRQETQYF. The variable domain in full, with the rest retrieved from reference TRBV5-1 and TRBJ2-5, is KAGVTQTPRYLIKTRGQQVTLSCSPISGHRSVSWYQQTPGQGLQFLFEYFSETQRNKGNFPGRFSGRQFSNSRSEMNVSTLELGDSALYLCASSLSGDRQETQYFGPGTRLLVL.

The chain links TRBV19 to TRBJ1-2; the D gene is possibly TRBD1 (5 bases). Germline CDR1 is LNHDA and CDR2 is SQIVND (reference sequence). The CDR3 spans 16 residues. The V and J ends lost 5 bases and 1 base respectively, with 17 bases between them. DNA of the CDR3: TGTGCCAGTAGTGCTCTCGACAGCCCCGTTAACTATGGCTACACCTTC. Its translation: CASSALDSPVNYGYTF.

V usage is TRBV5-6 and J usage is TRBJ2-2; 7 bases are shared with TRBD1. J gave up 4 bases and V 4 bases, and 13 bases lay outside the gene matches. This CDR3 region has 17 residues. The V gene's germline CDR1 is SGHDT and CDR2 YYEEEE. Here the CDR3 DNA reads TGTGCCAGCAGCCCTACAGGGGCCCCTCGTAGCACCGGGGAGCTGTTTTTT. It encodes CASSPTGAPRSTGELFF.

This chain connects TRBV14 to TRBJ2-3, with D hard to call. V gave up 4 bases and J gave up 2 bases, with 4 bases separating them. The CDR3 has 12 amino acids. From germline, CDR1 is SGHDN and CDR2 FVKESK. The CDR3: CASSPFTDTQYF. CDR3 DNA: TGTGCCAGCAGCCCCTTCACAGATACGCAGTATTTT.

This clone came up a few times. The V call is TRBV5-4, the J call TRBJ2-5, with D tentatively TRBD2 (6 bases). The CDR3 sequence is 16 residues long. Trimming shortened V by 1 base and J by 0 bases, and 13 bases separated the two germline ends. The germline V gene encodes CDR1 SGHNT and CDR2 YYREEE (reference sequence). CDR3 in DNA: TGTGCCAGCAGCTTGTTGGCGGGGCCTGACCAAGAGACCCAGTACTTC. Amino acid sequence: CASSLLAGPDQETQYF.

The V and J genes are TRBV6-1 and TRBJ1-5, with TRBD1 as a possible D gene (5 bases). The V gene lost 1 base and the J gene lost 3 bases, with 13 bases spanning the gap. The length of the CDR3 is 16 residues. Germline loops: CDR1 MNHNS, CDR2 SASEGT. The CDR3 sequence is CASSEVSGRANQPQHF. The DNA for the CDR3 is TGTGCCAGCAGTGAAGTCTCAGGGAGGGCCAATCAGCCCCAGCATTTT.

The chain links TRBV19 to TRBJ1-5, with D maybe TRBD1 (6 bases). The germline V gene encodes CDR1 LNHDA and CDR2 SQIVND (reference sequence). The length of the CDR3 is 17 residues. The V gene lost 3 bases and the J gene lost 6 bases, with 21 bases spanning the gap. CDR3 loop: CASSIPWDKRGVQPQHF. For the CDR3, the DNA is TGTGCCAGTAGTATTCCCTGGGACAAAAGGGGAGTTCAGCCCCAGCATTTT.

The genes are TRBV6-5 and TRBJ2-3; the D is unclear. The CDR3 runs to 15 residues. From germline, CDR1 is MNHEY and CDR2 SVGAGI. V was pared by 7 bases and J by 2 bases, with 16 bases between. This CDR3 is CASTDGFPSTDTQYF. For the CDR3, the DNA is TGTGCCAGCACCGACGGGTTTCCCTCCACAGATACGCAGTATTTT.

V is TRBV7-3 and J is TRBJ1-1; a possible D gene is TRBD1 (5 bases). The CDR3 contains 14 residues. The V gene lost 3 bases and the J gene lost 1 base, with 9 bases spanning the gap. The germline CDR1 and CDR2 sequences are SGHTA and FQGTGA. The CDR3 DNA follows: TGTGCCAGCAGCTTGCTCGGACAGAACACTGAAGCTTTCTTT. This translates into CASSLLGQNTEAFF.

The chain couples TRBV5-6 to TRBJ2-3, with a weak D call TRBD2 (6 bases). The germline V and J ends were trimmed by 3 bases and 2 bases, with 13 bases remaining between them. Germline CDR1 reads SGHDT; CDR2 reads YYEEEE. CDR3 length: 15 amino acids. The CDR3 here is CASSSLADFTDTQYF. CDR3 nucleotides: TGTGCCAGCAGCTCACTAGCTGATTTCACAGATACGCAGTATTTT. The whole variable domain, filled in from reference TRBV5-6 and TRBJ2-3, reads DAGVTQSPTHLIKTRGQQVTLRCSPKSGHDTVSWYQQALGQGPQFIFQYYEEEERQRGNFPDRFSGHQFPNYSSELNVNALLLGDSALYLCASSSLADFTDTQYFGPGTRLTVL.

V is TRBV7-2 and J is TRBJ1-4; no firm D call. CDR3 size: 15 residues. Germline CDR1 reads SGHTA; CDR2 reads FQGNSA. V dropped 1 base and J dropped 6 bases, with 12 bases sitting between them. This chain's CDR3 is CASSLGSTRDEKLFF. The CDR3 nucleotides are TGTGCCAGCAGCTTAGGGTCCACGAGGGATGAAAAACTGTTTTTT.

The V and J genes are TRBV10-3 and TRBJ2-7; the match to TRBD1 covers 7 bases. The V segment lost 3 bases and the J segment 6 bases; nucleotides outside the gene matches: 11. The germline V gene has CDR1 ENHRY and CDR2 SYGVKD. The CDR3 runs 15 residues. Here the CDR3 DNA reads TGTGCCATCAGTGAAGGGACAGTCTCCTCTGGCGAGCAGTACTTC. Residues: CAISEGTVSSGEQYF.